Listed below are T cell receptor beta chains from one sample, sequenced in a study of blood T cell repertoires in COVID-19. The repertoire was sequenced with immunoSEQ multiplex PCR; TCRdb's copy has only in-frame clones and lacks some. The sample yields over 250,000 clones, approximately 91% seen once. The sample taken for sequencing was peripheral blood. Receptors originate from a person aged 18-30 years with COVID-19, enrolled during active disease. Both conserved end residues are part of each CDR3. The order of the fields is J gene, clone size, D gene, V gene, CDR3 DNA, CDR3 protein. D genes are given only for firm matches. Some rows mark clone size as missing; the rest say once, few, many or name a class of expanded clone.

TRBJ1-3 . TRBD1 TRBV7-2 TGTGCCAGCAGCCCACAGGGGGCTACTGGAAACACCATATATTTT CASSPQGATGNTIYF
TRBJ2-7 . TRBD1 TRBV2 TGTGCCAGCAGGGGACAGCTACCTGGGGAGCAGTACTTC CASRGQLPGEQYF
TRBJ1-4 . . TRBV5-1 TGCGCCAGCAGCTTATGGGGAGGGCGGTCTAATGAAAAACTGTTTTTT CASSLWGGRSNEKLFF
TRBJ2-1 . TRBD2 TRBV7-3 TGTGCCAGCAGCACGGGACTAGCGGGAGTTAATGAGCAGTTCTTC CASSTGLAGVNEQFF
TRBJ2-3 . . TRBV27 TGTGCCAGCAGTCTAGCGTCCCGGTTTACAGATACGCAGTATTTT CASSLASRFTDTQYF
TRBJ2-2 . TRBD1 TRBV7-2 TGTGCCAGCAGCTTAGCGGTAGGGGGCCACACCGGGGAGCTGTTTTTT CASSLAVGGHTGELFF
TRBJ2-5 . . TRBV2 TGTGCCAGCAGCGGAATAGCGGAGTTGGAAGAGACCCAGTACTTC CASSGIAELEETQYF
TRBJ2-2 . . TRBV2 TGTGCCAGCAGTGAACTAGCTAGCACCGGGGAGCTGTTTTTT CASSELASTGELFF
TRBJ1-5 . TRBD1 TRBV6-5 TGTGCCAGCAGTCAGACAGGGTTCAATCAGCCCCAGCATTTT CASSQTGFNQPQHF
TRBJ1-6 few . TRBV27 TGTGCCAGCAGTTTCTACGGAGATAATTCACCCCTCCACTTT CASSFYGDNSPLHF
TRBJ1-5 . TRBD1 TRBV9 TGTGCCAGCAGCCCCGGGACAGGGAGTTATAGCAATCAGCCCCAGCATTTT CASSPGTGSYSNQPQHF
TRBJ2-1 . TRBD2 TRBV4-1 TGCGCCAGCAGTCTCACTAGCGGGAGCAACAATGAGCAGTTCTTC CASSLTSGSNNEQFF
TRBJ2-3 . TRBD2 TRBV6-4 TGTGCCAGCAGTGACTTGGCGGGAGCACGGGATACGCAGTATTTT CASSDLAGARDTQYF
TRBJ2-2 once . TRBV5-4 TGTGCCAGCACCTTTAACGGGGAGCTGTTTTTT CASTFNGELFF
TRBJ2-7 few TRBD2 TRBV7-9 TGTGCCAGCACCTTGACTAGCGGCTACGAGCAGTACTTC CASTLTSGYEQYF
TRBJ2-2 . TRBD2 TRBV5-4 TGTGCCAGCAGCCGCGGACTAGCGGGAGGGGGTGGCGGGGAGCTGTTTTTT CASSRGLAGGGGGELFF
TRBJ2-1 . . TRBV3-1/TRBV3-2 TGTGCCAGCAGCCCGATAGCGAGTGAGCAGTTCTTC CASSPIASEQFF
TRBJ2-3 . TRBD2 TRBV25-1 TGTGCCAGCAGTGGGACTAGCGGAGGGGCAGATACGCAGTATTTT CASSGTSGGADTQYF
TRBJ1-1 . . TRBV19 TGTGCCAGTAGTCGGAGGGCGTGGGATAACACTGAAGCTTTCTTT CASSRRAWDNTEAFF
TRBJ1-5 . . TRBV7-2 TGTGCCAGCAGCTTAAGTGAGGGACAGCCCCAGCATTTT CASSLSEGQPQHF
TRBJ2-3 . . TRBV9 TGTGCCAGCAGCGAGCGGGGCACAGATACGCAGTATTTT CASSERGTDTQYF
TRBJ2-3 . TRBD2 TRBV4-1 TGCGCCAGCAGCCAAGAGGGGACTAGCGCAGATACGCAGTATTTT CASSQEGTSADTQYF
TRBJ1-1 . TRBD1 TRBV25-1 TGTGCCAGCCGGACAGGGATTGAAGCTTTCTTT CASRTGIEAFF
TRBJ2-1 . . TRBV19 TGTGCCAGTAGTATTGCTAGCGTCAGCTACAATGAGCAGTTCTTC CASSIASVSYNEQFF
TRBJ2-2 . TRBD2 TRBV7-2 TGTGCCAGCAGCTCACGGGAGGGCGGGGAGCTGTTTTTT CASSSREGGELFF
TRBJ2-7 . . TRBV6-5 TGTGCCAGCAGGTTCGGAGCAGGGTCCTACGAGCAGTACTTC CASRFGAGSYEQYF
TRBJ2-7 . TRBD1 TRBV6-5 TGTGCCGCCCTCGAGCCCGGGACAGGGTTCAACGAGCAGTACTTC CAALEPGTGFNEQYF
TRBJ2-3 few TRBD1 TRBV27 TGTGCCAGCAGTCCGGCCGGGACAGGAGTCAATACGCAGTATTTT CASSPAGTGVNTQYF
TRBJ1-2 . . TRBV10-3 TGTGCCATCAGTGAGTTGACCCCGGGACATAATGGCTACACCTTC CAISELTPGHNGYTF
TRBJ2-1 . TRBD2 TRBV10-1 TGCGCCAGCGCCGCCGGGACTAGCGGGAGGGCCTCCTACAATGAGCAGTTCTTC CASAAGTSGRASYNEQFF
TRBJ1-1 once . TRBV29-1 TGCAGCGCCGATGGAGGGACTGAAGCTTTCTTT CSADGGTEAFF
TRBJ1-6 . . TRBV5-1 TGCGCCAGCAGCTTGGCGCAGGGCTCCTATAATTCACCCCTCCACTTT CASSLAQGSYNSPLHF
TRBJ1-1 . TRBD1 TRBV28 TGTGCCAGCAGTTGGAGGGACAGGGGGCAGGACACTGAAGCTTTCTTT CASSWRDRGQDTEAFF
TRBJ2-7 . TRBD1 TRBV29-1 TGCAGCGTTGAAGTGGGACAGGGGAGCTACGAGCAGTACTTC CSVEVGQGSYEQYF
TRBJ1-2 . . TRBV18 TGTGCCAGCTCACCATTTTCGACAGACTATGGCTACACCTTC CASSPFSTDYGYTF
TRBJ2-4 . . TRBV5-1 TGCGCCAGCAGGGAAGAACCGGGGGCCAAAAACATTCAGTACTTC CASREEPGAKNIQYF
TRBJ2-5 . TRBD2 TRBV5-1 TGCGCCAGCAGCTCCGCGGGACTAGGATGGGAGACCCAGTACTTC CASSSAGLGWETQYF
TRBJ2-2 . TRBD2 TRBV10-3 TGTGCCATCACCGCGGGAGGGTCCGCCGGGGAGCTGTTTTTT CAITAGGSAGELFF
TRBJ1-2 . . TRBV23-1 TGCGCCAGCATACCTAGGGAGAACTATGGCTACACCTTC CASIPRENYGYTF
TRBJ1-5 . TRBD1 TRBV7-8 TGTGCCAGCAGCTTAGGGTGGAGGGGACAGGGACGTCAGCCCCAGCATTTT CASSLGWRGQGRQPQHF
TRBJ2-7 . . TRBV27 TGTGCCAGCGGGCGACGGACACCCCCCTACGAGCAGTACTTC CASGRRTPPYEQYF
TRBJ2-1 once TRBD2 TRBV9 TGTGCCAGCAGCGTAGGTAGCGGGAGGCGCGTGGATGAGCAGTTCTTC CASSVGSGRRVDEQFF
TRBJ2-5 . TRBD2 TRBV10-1 TGCGCCAGCAGTGAACCTCTAGCGGCCTTTAGGAAGACCCAGTACTTC CASSEPLAAFRKTQYF
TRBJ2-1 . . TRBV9 TGTGCCAGCAGGGTGGATACAACTCCCGTAACTAGCAATGAGCAGTTCTTC CASRVDTTPVTSNEQFF
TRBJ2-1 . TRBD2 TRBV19 TGTGCCAGCGCCCGAAAGCGGGAGTATCATGAGCAGTTCTTC CASARKREYHEQFF
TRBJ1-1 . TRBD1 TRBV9 TGTGCCAGCAGCGAGGGGCAGGGGGAAGAAGCTTTCTTT CASSEGQGEEAFF
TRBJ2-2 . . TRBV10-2 TGCGCCAGCACCGTGACCGGGGAGCTGTTTTTT CASTVTGELFF
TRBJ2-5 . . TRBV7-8 TGTGCCAGCAGCCCCTGGGGGCTTCAAGAGACCCAGTACTTC CASSPWGLQETQYF
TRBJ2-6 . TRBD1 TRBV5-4 TGTGCCAGCAGCTTGGTTCCGGGACAGGGAAACTCTGGGGCCAACGTCCTGACTTTC CASSLVPGQGNSGANVLTF
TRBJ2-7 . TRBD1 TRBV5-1 TGCGCCAGCTCCAAAGGGCGGACAGGGGGCGGCGAGCAGTACTTC CASSKGRTGGGEQYF
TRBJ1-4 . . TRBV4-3 TGCGCCAGCAGCCAGGCGCCGGTGCGGGGTACTAATGAAAAACTGTTTTTT CASSQAPVRGTNEKLFF
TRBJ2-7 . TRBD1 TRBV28 TGTGCCAGCAATCGAGGGGGCGACGAGCAGTACTTC CASNRGGDEQYF
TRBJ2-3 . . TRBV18 TGTGCCAGCTCACCACAAAAAACTAGCAGCACAGATACGCAGTATTTT CASSPQKTSSTDTQYF
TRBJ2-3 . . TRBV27 TGTGCCAGCAGACGACAGGCGGGAGTGGCAGATACGCAGTATTTT CASRRQAGVADTQYF
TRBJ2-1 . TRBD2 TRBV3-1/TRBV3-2 TGTGCCAGCAGCCAAATTAGCGGGACGTACAATGAGCAGTTCTTC CASSQISGTYNEQFF
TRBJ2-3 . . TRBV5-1 TGCGCCACCCGGGACACCAGCACAGATACGCAGTATTTT CATRDTSTDTQYF